The T cell receptor (beta chain) under discussion was sequenced for a study of T cells after yellow fever vaccination. Study at large: Where fractions had low cell numbers, libraries were prepared from them with the SMART-Seq v4 Ultra Low Input RNA kit.

Notes on the study in general: Reappearance after the booster was seen for most primary-vaccination clones, at 95% to 96% CD4 and roughly 90% CD8.

This clonotype was counted between two and nine times. Its antigen is unknown. Making TCR cDNA involved 5'RACE template switching, which added UMIs and a universal primer site. A single record per CDR3 protein comes from TCRdb applying MiXCR to the 5' RACE reads. Found here are hundreds of thousands of distinct CDR3 sequences, around 12% of them singletons; the top ten hold under 15%. Germline V lookup: CDR1 SNHLY, CDR2 FYNNEI. The CDR3 contains 12 residues. Trimming stripped 9 bases from V and 5 bases from J, with 13 bases between. This TCR was sampled from a man younger than 45 who received the YFV17D yellow fever vaccine. The sample here was PBMCs, taken on the day of the yellow fever booster vaccination. This chain joins TRBV2 and TRBJ2-5; TRBD2 might be the D (6 bases). The CDR3 DNA follows: TGTGCCAGTCAGGAGGGCCGGGAGACCCAGTACTTC. It is translated as CASQEGRETQYF.